This TCR beta chain was profiled in a study of blood T cell repertoires in COVID-19. At the level of the study: Material from acute and convalescent COVID-19 was sourced from the United States, Italy and Spain.

Data came from immunoSEQ multiplex PCR; TCRdb stores just in-frame clones and leaves some out. The data show 160,000 or so clones, roughly 90% seen once. CDR3 length equals 15 residues. Per the germline V gene, CDR1 is LGHNA and CDR2 is YNFKEQ. Trimming at V came to 2 bases and at J to 3 bases, leaving 6 bases not matched to a gene. Everyone who took part was about 18 to 90 years old, and they came from some 23 US areas. Sequencing input: PBMCs or T cells enriched from blood (not recorded which). The chain recombines TRBV4-2 with TRBJ1-2; 7 positions agree with TRBD1. The clonotype comes from a woman aged 50 to 60 who had recovered from COVID-19. CDR3 sequence: CASSQNTQGDYGYTF. CDR3 in DNA: TGTGCCAGCAGCCAAAACACTCAGGGGGACTATGGCTACACCTTC.